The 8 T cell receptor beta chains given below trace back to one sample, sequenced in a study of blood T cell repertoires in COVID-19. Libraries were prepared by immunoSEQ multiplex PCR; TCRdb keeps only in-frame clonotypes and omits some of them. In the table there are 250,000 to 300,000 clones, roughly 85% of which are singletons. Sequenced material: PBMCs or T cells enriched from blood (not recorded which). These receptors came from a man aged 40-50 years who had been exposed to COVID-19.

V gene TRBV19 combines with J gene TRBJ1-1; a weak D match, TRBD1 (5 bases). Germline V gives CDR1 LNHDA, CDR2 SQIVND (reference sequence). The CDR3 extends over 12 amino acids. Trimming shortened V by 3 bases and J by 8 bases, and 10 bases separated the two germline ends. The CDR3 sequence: CASSIGATEAFF. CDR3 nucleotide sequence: TGTGCCAGTAGTATTGGGGCCACAGAAGCTTTCTTT.

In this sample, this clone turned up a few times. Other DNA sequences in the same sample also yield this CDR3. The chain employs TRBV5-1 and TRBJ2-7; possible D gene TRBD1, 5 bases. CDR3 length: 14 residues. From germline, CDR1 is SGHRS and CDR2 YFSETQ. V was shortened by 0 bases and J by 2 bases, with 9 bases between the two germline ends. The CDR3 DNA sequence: TGCGCCAGCAGCTTGGGGCAGGGCCCCTACGAGCAGTACTTC. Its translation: CASSLGQGPYEQYF.

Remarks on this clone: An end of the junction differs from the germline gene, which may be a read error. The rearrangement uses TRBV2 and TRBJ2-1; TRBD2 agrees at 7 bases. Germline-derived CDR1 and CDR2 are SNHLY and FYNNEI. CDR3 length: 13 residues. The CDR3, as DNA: TGCGCCAGCAGTAGGCGGGAGTCCGGTGAGCAGTTCTTC. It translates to CASSRRESGEQFF.

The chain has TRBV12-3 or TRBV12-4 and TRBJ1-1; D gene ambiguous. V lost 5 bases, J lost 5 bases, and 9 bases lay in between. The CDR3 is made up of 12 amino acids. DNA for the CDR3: TGTGCCAGCAGTCCTGGGCATACTGAAGCTTTCTTT. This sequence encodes CASSPGHTEAFF.

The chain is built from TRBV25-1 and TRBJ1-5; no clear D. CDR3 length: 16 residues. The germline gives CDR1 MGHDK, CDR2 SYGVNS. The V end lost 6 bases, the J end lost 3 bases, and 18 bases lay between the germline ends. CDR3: CASSPREPHPNQPQHF. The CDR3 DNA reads TGTGCCAGCAGCCCCCGGGAGCCACACCCCAATCAGCCCCAGCATTTT.

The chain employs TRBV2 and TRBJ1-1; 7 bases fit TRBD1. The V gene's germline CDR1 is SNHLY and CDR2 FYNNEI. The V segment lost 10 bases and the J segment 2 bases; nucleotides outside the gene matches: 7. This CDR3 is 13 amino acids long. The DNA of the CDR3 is TGTGCCACCAAGGGACAGACAAACACTGAAGCTTTCTTT. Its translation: CATKGQTNTEAFF.

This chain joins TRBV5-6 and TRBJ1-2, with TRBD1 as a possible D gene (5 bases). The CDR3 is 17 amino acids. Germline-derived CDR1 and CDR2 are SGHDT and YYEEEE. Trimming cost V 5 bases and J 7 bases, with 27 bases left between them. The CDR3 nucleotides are TGTGCCAGCAGGCCGTTGGGCCCCCGACAGCCCGGGGGTGGCTACACCTTC. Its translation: CASRPLGPRQPGGGYTF. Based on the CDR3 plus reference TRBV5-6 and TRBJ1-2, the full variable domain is DAGVTQSPTHLIKTRGQQVTLRCSPKSGHDTVSWYQQALGQGPQFIFQYYEEEERQRGNFPDRFSGHQFPNYSSELNVNALLLGDSALYLCASRPLGPRQPGGGYTFGSGTRLTVV.

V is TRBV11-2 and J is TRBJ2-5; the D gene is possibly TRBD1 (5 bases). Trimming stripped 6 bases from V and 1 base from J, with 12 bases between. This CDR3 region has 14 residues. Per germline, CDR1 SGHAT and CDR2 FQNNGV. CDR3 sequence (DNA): TGTGCCAGCAGAGTTGACAGTCTCCAAGAGACCCAGTACTTC. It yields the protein CASRVDSLQETQYF.